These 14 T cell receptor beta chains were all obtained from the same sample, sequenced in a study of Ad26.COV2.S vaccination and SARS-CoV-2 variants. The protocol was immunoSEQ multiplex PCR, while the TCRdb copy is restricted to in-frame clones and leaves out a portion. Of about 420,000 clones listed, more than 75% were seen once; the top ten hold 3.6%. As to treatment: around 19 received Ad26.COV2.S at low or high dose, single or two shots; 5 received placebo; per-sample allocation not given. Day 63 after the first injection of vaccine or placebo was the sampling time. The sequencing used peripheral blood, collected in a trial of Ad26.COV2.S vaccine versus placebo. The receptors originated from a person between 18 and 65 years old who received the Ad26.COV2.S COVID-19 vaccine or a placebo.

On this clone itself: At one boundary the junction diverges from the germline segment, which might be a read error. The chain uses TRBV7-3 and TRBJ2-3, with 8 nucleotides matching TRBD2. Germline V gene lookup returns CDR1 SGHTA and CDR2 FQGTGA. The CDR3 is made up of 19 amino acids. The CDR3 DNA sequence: TGTGCCGGCAGCCCTCGGGGAAACGGGGGGGCCCGCGGCACAGATACGCAGTATTTT. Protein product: CAGSPRGNGGARGTDTQYF.

CDR3 nucleotides: TGCGCCAGCAGCCAATGGGAGGGAATAGCCTACAATGAGCAGTTCTTC. Amino acid sequence: CASSQWEGIAYNEQFF. V gene TRBV4-3 combines with J gene TRBJ2-1; 7 bases align to TRBD2. The CDR3 extends over 16 amino acids. Germline CDR1 and CDR2: LGHNA and YSLEER. V gave up 2 bases and J gave up 2 bases; unmatched junction bases: 6.

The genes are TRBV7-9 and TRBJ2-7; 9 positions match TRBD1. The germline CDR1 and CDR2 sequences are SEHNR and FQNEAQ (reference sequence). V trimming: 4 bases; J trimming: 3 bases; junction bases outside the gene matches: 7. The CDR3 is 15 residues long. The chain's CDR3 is CASSSLDRGGYEQYF. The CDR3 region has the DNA TGTGCCAGCAGCTCGCTGGACAGGGGAGGCTACGAGCAGTACTTC.

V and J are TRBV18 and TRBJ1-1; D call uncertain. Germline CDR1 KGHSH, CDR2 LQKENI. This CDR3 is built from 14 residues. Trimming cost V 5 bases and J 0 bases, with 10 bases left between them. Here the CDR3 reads CASSTSELNTEAFF. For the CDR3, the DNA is TGTGCCAGCTCAACCTCAGAACTGAACACTGAAGCTTTCTTT.

The CDR3 sequence: CASSRQTGLATTDTQYF. The DNA of the CDR3 is TGTGCCAGTAGCCGCCAAACGGGACTAGCAACGACAGATACGCAGTATTTT. J is TRBJ2-3 and V is TRBV19; 9 bases are shared with TRBD2. From germline, CDR1 is LNHDA and CDR2 SQIVND (reference sequence). Trimming removed 6 bases from V and 3 bases from J; junction bases left unmatched: 13. This CDR3 has 17 residues. The whole variable domain, filled in from reference TRBV19 and TRBJ2-3, reads DGGITQSPKYLFRKEGQNVTLSCEQNLNHDAMYWYRQDPGQGLRLIYYSQIVNDFQKGDIAEGYSVSREKKESFPLTVTSAQKNPTAFYLCASSRQTGLATTDTQYFGPGTRLTVL.

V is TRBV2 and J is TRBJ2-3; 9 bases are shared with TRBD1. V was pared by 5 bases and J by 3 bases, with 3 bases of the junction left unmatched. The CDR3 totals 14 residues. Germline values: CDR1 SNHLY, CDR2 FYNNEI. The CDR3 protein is CASSPGTGTDTQYF. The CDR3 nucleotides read TGTGCCAGCAGTCCCGGGACAGGGACAGATACGCAGTATTTT.

CDR3 in amino acids: CAIRRQAATDTQYF. The CDR3 nucleotides are TGTGCCATCAGAAGACAGGCCGCCACAGATACGCAGTATTTT. The chain recombines TRBV10-3 with TRBJ2-3, with D tentatively TRBD1 (6 bases). Germline CDR1 ENHRY, CDR2 SYGVKD. V shed 6 bases and J shed 2 bases, with 12 bases lying between them. There are 14 residues in the CDR3.

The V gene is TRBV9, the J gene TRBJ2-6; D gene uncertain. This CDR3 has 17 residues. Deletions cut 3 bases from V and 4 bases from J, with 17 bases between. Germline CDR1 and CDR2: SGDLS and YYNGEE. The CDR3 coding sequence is TGTGCCAGCAGCGCCGACGGAGAACCCTCCGGGGCCAACGTCCTGACTTTC. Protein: CASSADGEPSGANVLTF.

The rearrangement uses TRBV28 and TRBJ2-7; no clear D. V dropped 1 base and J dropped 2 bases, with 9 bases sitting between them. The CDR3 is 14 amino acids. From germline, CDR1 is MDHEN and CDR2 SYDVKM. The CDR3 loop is CASSLFGHTYEQYF. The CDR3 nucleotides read TGTGCCAGCAGTTTATTCGGGCATACCTACGAGCAGTACTTC.

DNA of the CDR3: TGCGCCAGCAGCCACACGGGACAGGGCGCTGAGCAGTTCTTC. Translation: CASSHTGQGAEQFF. The chain is built from TRBV5-1 and TRBJ2-1; 9 nucleotides match TRBD1. The CDR3 sequence is 14 residues long. Germline CDR1 reads SGHRS; CDR2 reads YFSETQ. V was pared by 4 bases and J by 9 bases, with 8 bases of the junction left unmatched.

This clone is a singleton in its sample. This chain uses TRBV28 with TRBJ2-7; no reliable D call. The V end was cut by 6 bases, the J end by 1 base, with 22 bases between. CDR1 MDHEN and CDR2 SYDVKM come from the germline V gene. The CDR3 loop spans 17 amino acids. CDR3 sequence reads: CASSQSGRMGSSYEQYF. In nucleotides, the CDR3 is TGTGCCAGCAGCCAGTCAGGACGGATGGGAAGTTCCTACGAGCAGTACTTC.

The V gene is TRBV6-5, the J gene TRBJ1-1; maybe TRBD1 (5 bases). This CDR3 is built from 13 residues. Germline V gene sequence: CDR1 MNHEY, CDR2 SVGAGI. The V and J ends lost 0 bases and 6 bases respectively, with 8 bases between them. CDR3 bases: TGTGCCAGCAGTTACTCGGGGGATTCTGAAGCTTTCTTT. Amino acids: CASSYSGDSEAFF.

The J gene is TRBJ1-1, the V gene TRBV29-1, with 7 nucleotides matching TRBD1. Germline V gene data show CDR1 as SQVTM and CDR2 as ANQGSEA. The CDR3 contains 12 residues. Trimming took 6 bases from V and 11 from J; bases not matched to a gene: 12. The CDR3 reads CSVEELTGDAFF. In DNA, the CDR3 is TGCAGCGTCGAGGAACTAACAGGGGACGCTTTCTTT. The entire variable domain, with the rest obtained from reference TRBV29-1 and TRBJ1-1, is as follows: SAVISQKPSRDICQRGTSLTIQCQVDSQVTMMFWYRQQPGQSLTLIATANQGSEATYESGFVIDKFPISRPNLTFSTLTVSNMSPEDSSIYLCSVEELTGDAFFGQGTRLTVV.

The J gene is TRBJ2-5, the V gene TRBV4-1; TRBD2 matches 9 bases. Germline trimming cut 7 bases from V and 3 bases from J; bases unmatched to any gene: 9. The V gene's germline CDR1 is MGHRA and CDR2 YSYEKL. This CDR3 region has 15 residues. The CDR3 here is CASKRVAGEKETQYF. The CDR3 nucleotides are TGCGCCAGCAAAAGGGTAGCGGGGGAAAAAGAGACCCAGTACTTC.